This entry concerns a single T cell receptor beta chain. The library targeted TCRbeta and was prepared with unique molecular identifiers. TCRdb fed the PCR reads into MiXCR, producing one record per CDR3 protein. Of around 250,000 distinct CDR3 sequences listed, about a tenth are singletons. This entry comes from a study of T-cell reconstitution after alpha-beta-depleted transplantation in children. Trimming stripped 5 bases from V and 4 bases from J, with 14 bases between. This CDR3 spans 14 amino acids. Germline CDR1 is SGHVS and CDR2 is FNYEAQ. The genes are TRBV7-6 and TRBJ1-1; D is ambiguous. The specimen was PBMCs from the stem cell graft donor, collected from the stem cell graft. The receptor comes from a human donor who donated a stem cell graft to a child with SCID. CDR3 region: CASSLRPTSTEAFF. The CDR3 DNA reads TGTGCCAGCAGCCTTCGACCGACGAGCACTGAAGCTTTCTTT.